The 21 T cell receptor beta chains below come from one sample, sequenced in a study of T cells in localized non-small cell lung cancer. Some clones are missing from TCRdb's copy, which holds only in-frame ones; the method was immunoSEQ multiplex PCR. The sample consists of approximately 30,000 clones, roughly 90% of them appearing once. The source was peripheral blood mononuclear cells, collected before any cancer treatment. Receptors originate from a woman aged 35 to 70 with stage III lung adenocarcinoma.

A single count supports this clone. This chain joins TRBV7-9 and TRBJ2-3, with a tentative D call TRBD2 (6 bases). V was pared by 5 bases and J by 2 bases, with 17 bases between. This CDR3 has 16 residues. Germline CDR1 and CDR2: SEHNR and FQNEAQ (reference sequence). CDR3 region: CASSPPLSGITDTQYF. In DNA, the CDR3 is TGTGCCAGCAGCCCCCCCCTTAGCGGAATCACAGATACGCAGTATTTT.

This chain connects TRBV11-3 to TRBJ2-1, with 9 bases aligning to TRBD2. The germline V gene encodes CDR1 SGHNT and CDR2 YENEEA. The V and J ends lost 3 bases and 6 bases, in that order; junction bases with no gene match: 6. CDR3 length equals 15 residues. The CDR3 sequence: CASSLRSGSGNEQFF. As DNA, the CDR3 is TGTGCCAGCAGCTTGCGTAGCGGGAGTGGCAATGAGCAGTTCTTC.

The genes are TRBV9 and TRBJ2-1, with 8 bases fitting TRBD2. Germline V lookup: CDR1 SGDLS, CDR2 YYNGEE. Trimming cost V 2 bases and J 6 bases; bases outside gene matches: 1. This CDR3 region has 13 residues. CDR3 coding DNA: TGTGCCAGCAGCGTTGGACTAGCCAATGAGCAGTTCTTC. Protein product: CASSVGLANEQFF.

This sequence joins TRBV11-2 and TRBJ2-7; perhaps TRBD1 as D (6 bases). V was cut by 6 bases and J by 0 bases, with 21 bases left in between. The CDR3 is made up of 17 amino acids. Germline V gene sequence: CDR1 SGHAT, CDR2 FQNNGV. Here the CDR3 DNA reads TGTGCCAGCAGACCTTTGCCAGGGGACCCCTTCTCCTACGAGCAGTACTTC. It codes for CASRPLPGDPFSYEQYF.

The chain uses TRBV19 and TRBJ1-4, with 9 bases aligning to TRBD1. Germline V gene sequence: CDR1 LNHDA, CDR2 SQIVND (reference sequence). The CDR3 has 16 residues. The V and J ends lost 1 base and 8 bases, in that order; junction bases with no gene match: 8. CDR3 DNA sequence: TGTGCCAGTAGTATAGGGTTCGGGACAGGGAGCGAAAAACTGTTTTTT. Its protein product is CASSIGFGTGSEKLFF.

CDR3 sequence reads: CASSLPGTGDEQFF. DNA for the CDR3: TGTGCCAGCAGCTTACCGGGGACAGGGGATGAGCAGTTCTTC. The chain employs TRBV5-6 and TRBJ2-1; 10 bases agree with TRBD1. V lost 2 bases to trimming and J lost 8 bases; unmatched junction nucleotides: 4. The CDR3 covers 14 residues. CDR1 is SGHDT, CDR2 YYEEEE, per germline. The complete variable domain, with remaining parts taken from reference TRBV5-6 and TRBJ2-1, reads DAGVTQSPTHLIKTRGQQVTLRCSPKSGHDTVSWYQQALGQGPQFIFQYYEEEERQRGNFPDRFSGHQFPNYSSELNVNALLLGDSALYLCASSLPGTGDEQFFGPGTRLTVL.

The chain carries TRBV30 and TRBJ2-5, with D perhaps given as TRBD1 or TRBD2 (5 bases each). This CDR3 region has 13 residues. CDR1 is GTSNPN, CDR2 SVGIG, per germline (reference sequence). V dropped 5 bases and J dropped 1 base, with 11 bases sitting between them. CDR3 in DNA: TGTGCCTGGGGGACCCAGGGCCAAGAGACCCAGTACTTC. It codes for CAWGTQGQETQYF.

This clone was recorded only once. This chain links TRBV7-9 with TRBJ2-3; TRBD2 matches 7 bases. Germline V lookup: CDR1 SEHNR, CDR2 FQNEAQ (reference sequence). The trim removed 1 base at V and 2 bases at J, leaving 6 bases unmatched. The CDR3 extends over 16 amino acids. The CDR3 protein is CASSLGGGRDTDTQYF. The CDR3 DNA reads as TGTGCCAGCAGCTTAGGAGGCGGGAGAGACACAGATACGCAGTATTTT.

The chain links TRBV5-1 to TRBJ2-1; D remains unclear. V was clipped by 4 bases and J by 0 bases, with 8 bases between them. The germline gives CDR1 SGHRS, CDR2 YFSETQ. CDR3 length equals 14 residues. The CDR3 is CASSRTGSYNEQFF. The CDR3 nucleotides read TGCGCCAGCAGCAGGACGGGCTCCTACAATGAGCAGTTCTTC.

This clone was seen only once. This chain connects TRBV2 to TRBJ1-1; 10 nucleotides agree with TRBD1. V trimming: 7 bases; J trimming: 5 bases; junction bases outside the gene matches: 16. CDR1 is SNHLY, CDR2 FYNNEI, per germline. The CDR3 has 17 amino acids. The DNA for the CDR3 is TGTGCCAGCATTCCAGGGACAGGGGCCCCCGGGGATACTGAAGCTTTCTTT. This sequence encodes CASIPGTGAPGDTEAFF. Complete variable domain (other parts from reference TRBV2 and TRBJ1-1): EPEVTQTPSHQVTQMGQEVILRCVPISNHLYFYWYRQILGQKVEFLVSFYNNEISEKSEIFDDQFSVERPDGSNFTLKIRSTKLEDSAMYFCASIPGTGAPGDTEAFFGQGTRLTVV.

The V gene is TRBV30, the J gene TRBJ1-4; D is perhaps TRBD1 (5 bases). The ends were cut back, 2 bases at V and 8 bases at J, with 18 bases in the middle. Germline CDR1 reads GTSNPN; CDR2 reads SVGIG (reference sequence). The CDR3 is made up of 15 amino acids. CDR3 DNA: TGTGCCTGGAGTTGGATCAGGGAGGCAAGGGAAAAACTGTTTTTT. It is translated as CAWSWIREAREKLFF.

J is TRBJ2-7 and V is TRBV12-5; 8 bases fit TRBD1. V was pared by 7 bases and J by 4 bases, with 9 bases of the junction left unmatched. The germline V gene has CDR1 LGHNT and CDR2 FRNRAP. This CDR3 has 14 amino acids. In DNA form, the CDR3 reads TGTGCTAGTGTTCCGACGGACAGGGTGTACGAGCAGTACTTC. This encodes CASVPTDRVYEQYF. Variable domain in full (rest from reference TRBV12-5 and TRBJ2-7): DARVTQTPRHKVTEMGQEVTMRCQPILGHNTVFWYRQTMMQGLELLAYFRNRAPLDDSGMPKDRFSAEMPDATLATLKIQPSEPRDSAVYFCASVPTDRVYEQYFGPGTRLTVT.

The chain recombines TRBV5-6 with TRBJ2-7, with TRBD1 matching over 7 bases. Germline V gene lookup returns CDR1 SGHDT and CDR2 YYEEEE. The CDR3 sequence is 14 residues long. Trimming cost V 4 bases and J 0 bases; bases outside gene matches: 4. The CDR3 sequence is CASSRQGHSYEQYF. The CDR3 DNA reads TGTGCCAGCAGCCGACAGGGTCACTCCTACGAGCAGTACTTC.

The chain recombines TRBV5-1 with TRBJ1-1; 7 bases match TRBD1. Germline V gene lookup returns CDR1 SGHRS and CDR2 YFSETQ. Trimming at V came to 0 bases and at J to 4 bases, leaving 3 bases not matched to a gene. CDR3 length: 14 amino acids. The CDR3 region is CASSLGTGSTEAFF. The CDR3 DNA follows: TGCGCCAGCAGCTTGGGGACAGGATCCACTGAAGCTTTCTTT.

The chain combines TRBV6-4 with TRBJ2-3; D is unclear. V lost 2 bases, J lost 6 bases, and 9 bases lay in between. Germline CDR1 reads MRHNA; CDR2 reads SNTAGT. The CDR3 is 13 amino acids. CDR3 DNA: TGTGCCAGCAGTGACCAATCGAGGGATACGCAGTATTTT. Amino acids: CASSDQSRDTQYF.

For the CDR3, the DNA is TGTGCCAGCTCACCTGGGCGGAGCACAGATACGCAGTATTTT. This sequence encodes CASSPGRSTDTQYF. The chain is built from TRBV18 and TRBJ2-3; no reliable D call. Deletions cut 3 bases from V and 0 bases from J, with 7 bases between. Germline V gene data show CDR1 as KGHSH and CDR2 as LQKENI. This CDR3 comprises 14 residues.

The chain carries TRBV6-1 and TRBJ2-5, with TRBD1 as a possible D gene (6 bases). The CDR3 consists of 15 residues. Deletions cut 1 base from V and 5 bases from J, with 14 bases between. The germline V gene has CDR1 MNHNS and CDR2 SASEGT. The CDR3 bases are TGTGCCAGCAGTGAAGGCTGGGGGCGCGGGGAGACCCAGTACTTC. Translating gives CASSEGWGRGETQYF.

The V and J genes are TRBV19 and TRBJ2-7; no clear D. Germline V gene sequence: CDR1 LNHDA, CDR2 SQIVND (reference sequence). CDR3 length: 13 amino acids. Trimming pared 5 bases from V and 0 bases from J, leaving 8 bases between. The CDR3 sequence is CASSFHSSYEQYF. Written as DNA, the CDR3 is TGTGCCAGTAGTTTTCATAGCTCCTACGAGCAGTACTTC. Combining the CDR3 with reference TRBV19 and TRBJ2-7 gives the whole variable domain DGGITQSPKYLFRKEGQNVTLSCEQNLNHDAMYWYRQDPGQGLRLIYYSQIVNDFQKGDIAEGYSVSREKKESFPLTVTSAQKNPTAFYLCASSFHSSYEQYFGPGTRLTVT.

The sample holds a few counts of this clone. The CDR3 nucleotides read TGTGCCACCAGCAGCTTCTACACCGGGACGGTGAACACTGAAGCTTTCTTT. Encoded protein: CATSSFYTGTVNTEAFF. The chain couples TRBV15 to TRBJ1-1; a weak D match, TRBD1 (5 bases). Germline V gene sequence: CDR1 LNHNV, CDR2 YYDKDF (reference sequence). This CDR3 has 17 residues. V lost 3 bases and J lost 0, with 17 bases in between. Using reference TRBV15 and TRBJ1-1 for the parts outside the CDR3, the full variable domain is DAMVIQNPRYQVTQFGKPVTLSCSQTLNHNVMYWYQQKSSQAPKLLFHYYDKDFNNEADTPDNFQSRRPNTSFCFLDIRSPGLGDTAMYLCATSSFYTGTVNTEAFFGQGTRLTVV.

In nucleotides, the CDR3 is TGTGCCAGCAGAGGGGACTCCTACGAGCAGTACTTC. Translated: CASRGDSYEQYF. J is TRBJ2-7 and V is TRBV5-6; the D gene is possibly TRBD1 (5 bases). The CDR3 extends over 12 amino acids. Germline V CDR1 and CDR2: SGHDT, YYEEEE. Trimming removed 5 bases at V and 0 bases at J, with 6 bases between.

This chain uses TRBV19 with TRBJ2-2; TRBD1 or TRBD2 may be the D gene (5 bases each). The CDR3 has 15 residues. Germline V gives CDR1 LNHDA, CDR2 SQIVND (reference sequence). Deletions cut 6 bases from V and 6 bases from J, with 17 bases between. CDR3 residues: CASRVGARVAGELFF. CDR3 in DNA: TGTGCCAGTAGGGTCGGGGCGAGAGTCGCCGGGGAGCTGTTTTTT.